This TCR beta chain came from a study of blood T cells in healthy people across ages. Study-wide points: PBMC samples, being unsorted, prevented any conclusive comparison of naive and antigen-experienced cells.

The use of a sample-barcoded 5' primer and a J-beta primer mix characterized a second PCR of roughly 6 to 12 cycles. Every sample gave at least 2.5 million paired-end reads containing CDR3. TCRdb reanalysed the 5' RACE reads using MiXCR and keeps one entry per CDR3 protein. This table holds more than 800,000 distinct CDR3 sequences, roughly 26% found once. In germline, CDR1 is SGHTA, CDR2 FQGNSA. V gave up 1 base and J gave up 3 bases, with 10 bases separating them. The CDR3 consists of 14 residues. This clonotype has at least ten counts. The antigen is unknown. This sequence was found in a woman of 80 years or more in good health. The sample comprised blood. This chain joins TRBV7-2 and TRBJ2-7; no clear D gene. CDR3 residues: CASSLDHQVYEQYF. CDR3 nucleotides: TGTGCCAGCAGCTTAGATCACCAGGTCTACGAGCAGTACTTC.